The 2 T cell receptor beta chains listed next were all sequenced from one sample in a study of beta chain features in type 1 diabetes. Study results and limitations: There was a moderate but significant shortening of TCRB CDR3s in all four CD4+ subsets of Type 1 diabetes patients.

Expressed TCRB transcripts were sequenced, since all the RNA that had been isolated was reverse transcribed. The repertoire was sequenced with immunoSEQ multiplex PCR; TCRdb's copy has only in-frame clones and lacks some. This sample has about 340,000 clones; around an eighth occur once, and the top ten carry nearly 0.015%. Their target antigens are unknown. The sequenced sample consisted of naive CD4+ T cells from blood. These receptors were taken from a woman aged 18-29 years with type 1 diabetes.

This CDR3 reads CASSLDPSWTSGRVGEQFF. CDR3 nucleotides: TGCGCCAGCAGCCTTGATCCTTCATGGACTAGCGGGAGGGTTGGTGAGCAGTTCTTC. The chain recombines TRBV4-3 with TRBJ2-1; 15 bases line up with TRBD2. Germline CDR1 and CDR2: LGHNA and YSLEER. This CDR3 is 19 amino acids long. V gave up 4 bases and J gave up 9 bases; unmatched junction bases: 16.

The CDR3 protein is CAWGKGLGAGYQETQYF. The DNA of the CDR3 is TGTGCCTGGGGAAAGGGTTTGGGGGCCGGGTACCAAGAGACCCAGTACTTC. The V call is TRBV30, the J call TRBJ2-5; perhaps TRBD1 as D (6 bases). This CDR3 has 17 amino acids. Trimming removed 5 bases from V and 0 bases from J, with 22 bases in between. From germline, CDR1 is GTSNPN and CDR2 SVGIG (reference sequence).